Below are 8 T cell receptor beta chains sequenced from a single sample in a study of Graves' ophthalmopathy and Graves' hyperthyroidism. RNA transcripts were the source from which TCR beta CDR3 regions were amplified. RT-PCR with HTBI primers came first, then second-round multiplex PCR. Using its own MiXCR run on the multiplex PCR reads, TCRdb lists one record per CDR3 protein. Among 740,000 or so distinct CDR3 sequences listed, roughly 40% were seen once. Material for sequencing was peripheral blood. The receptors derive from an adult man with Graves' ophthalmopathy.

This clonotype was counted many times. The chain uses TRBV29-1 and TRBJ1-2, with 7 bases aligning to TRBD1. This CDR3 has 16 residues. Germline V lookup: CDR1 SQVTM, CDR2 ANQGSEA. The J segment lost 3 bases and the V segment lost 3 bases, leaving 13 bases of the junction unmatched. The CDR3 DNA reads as TGCAGCGTTGACTCCCCTTCGACAGGGTGGGACTATGGCTACACCTTC. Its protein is CSVDSPSTGWDYGYTF.

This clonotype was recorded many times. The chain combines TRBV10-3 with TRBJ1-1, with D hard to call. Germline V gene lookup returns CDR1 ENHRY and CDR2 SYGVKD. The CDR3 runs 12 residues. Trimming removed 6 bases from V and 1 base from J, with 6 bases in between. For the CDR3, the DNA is TGTGCCATCAGCCGACAGAACACTGAAGCTTTCTTT. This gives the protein CAISRQNTEAFF.

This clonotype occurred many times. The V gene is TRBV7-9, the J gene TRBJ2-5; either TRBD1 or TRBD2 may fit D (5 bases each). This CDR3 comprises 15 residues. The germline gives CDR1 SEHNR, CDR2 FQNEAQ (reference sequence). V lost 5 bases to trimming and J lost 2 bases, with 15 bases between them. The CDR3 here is CASSQSGDGQETQYF. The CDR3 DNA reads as TGTGCCAGCAGCCAGAGTGGGGACGGGCAAGAGACCCAGTACTTC.

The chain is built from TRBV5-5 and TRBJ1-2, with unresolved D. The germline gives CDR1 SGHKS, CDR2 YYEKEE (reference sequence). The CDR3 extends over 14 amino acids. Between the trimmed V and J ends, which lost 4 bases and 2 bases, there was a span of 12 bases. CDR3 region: CASSPRATNYGYTF. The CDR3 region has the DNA TGTGCCAGCAGCCCGAGGGCCACCAACTATGGCTACACCTTC.

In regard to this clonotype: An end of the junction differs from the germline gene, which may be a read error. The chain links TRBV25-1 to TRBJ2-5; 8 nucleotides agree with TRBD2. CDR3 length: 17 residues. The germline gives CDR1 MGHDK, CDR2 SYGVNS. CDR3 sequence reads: CASSELAGGILQETQCF. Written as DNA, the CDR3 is TGTGCCAGCAGTGAATTGGCGGGGGGCATCCTCCAAGAGACTCAGTGCTTC.

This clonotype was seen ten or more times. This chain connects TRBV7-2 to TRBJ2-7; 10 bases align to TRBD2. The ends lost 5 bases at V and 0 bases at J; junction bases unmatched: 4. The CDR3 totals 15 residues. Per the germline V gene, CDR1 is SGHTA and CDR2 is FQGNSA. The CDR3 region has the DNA TGTGCCAGCAGCGTTAGCGGGGGGCTCTCCTACGAGCAGTACTTC. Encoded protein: CASSVSGGLSYEQYF.

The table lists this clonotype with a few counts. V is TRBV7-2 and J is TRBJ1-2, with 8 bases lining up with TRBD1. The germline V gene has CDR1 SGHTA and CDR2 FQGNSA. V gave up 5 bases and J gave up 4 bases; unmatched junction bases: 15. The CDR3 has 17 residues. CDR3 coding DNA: TGTGCCAGCAGCCAAAGACAGGGGTCCCTAACTAGCTATGGCTACACCTTC. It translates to CASSQRQGSLTSYGYTF.

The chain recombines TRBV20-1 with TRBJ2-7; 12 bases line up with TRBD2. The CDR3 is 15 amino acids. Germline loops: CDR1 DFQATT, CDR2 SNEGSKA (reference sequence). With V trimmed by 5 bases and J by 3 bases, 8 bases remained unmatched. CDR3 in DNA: TGCAGTGCTCCAGGACTAGCGGGAAGCCACTACGAGCAGTACTTC. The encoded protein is CSAPGLAGSHYEQYF.